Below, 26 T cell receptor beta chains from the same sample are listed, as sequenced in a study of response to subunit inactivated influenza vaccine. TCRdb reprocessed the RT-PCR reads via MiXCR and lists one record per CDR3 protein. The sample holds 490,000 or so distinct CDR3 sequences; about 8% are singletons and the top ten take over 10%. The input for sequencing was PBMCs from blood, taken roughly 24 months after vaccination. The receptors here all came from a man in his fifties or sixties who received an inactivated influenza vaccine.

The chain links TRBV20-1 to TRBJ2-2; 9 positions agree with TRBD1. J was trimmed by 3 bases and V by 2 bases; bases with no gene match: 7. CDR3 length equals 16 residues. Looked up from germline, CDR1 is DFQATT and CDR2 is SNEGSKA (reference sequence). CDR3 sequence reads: CSARTLGQGDTGELFF. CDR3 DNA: TGCAGTGCTAGAACTCTGGGACAGGGCGACACCGGGGAGCTGTTTTTT.

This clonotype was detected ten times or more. The CDR3 DNA follows: TGTGCCAGCAGCTTAGACCTAGGGGGCCCAAACACCATATATTTT. Amino acid sequence: CASSLDLGGPNTIYF. The rearrangement joins TRBV7-2 to TRBJ1-3; 7 bases map to TRBD1. Germline V lookup: CDR1 SGHTA, CDR2 FQGNSA. Trimming removed 1 base from V and 6 bases from J; junction bases left unmatched: 6. CDR3 size: 15 residues. The full variable domain, in which reference TRBV7-2 and TRBJ1-3 provide the parts outside the CDR3, is GAGVSQSPSNKVTEKGKDVELRCDPISGHTALYWYRQSLGQGLEFLIYFQGNSAPDKSGLPSDRFSAERTGGSVSTLTIQRTQQEDSAVYLCASSLDLGGPNTIYFGEGSWLTVV.

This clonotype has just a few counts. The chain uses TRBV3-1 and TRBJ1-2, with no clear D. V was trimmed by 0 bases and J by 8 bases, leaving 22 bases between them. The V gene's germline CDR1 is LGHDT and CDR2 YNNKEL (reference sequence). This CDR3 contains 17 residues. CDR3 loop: CASSQEARRLSFQGYTF. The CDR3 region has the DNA TGTGCCAGCAGCCAAGAGGCGCGCAGACTGTCGTTTCAGGGCTACACCTTC.

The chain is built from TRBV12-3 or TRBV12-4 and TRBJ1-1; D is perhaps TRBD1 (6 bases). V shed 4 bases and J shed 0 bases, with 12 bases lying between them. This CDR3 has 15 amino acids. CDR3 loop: CASSSWDNLNTEAFF. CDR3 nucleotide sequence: TGTGCCAGCAGTTCGTGGGACAACTTGAACACTGAAGCTTTCTTT.

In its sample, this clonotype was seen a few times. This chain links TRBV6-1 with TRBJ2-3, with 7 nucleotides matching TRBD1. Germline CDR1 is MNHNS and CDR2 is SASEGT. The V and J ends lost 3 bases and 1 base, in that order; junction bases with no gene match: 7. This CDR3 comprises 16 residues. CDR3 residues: CASSEMTGYRTDTQYF. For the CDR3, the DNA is TGTGCCAGCAGTGAGATGACAGGGTATCGCACAGATACGCAGTATTTT.

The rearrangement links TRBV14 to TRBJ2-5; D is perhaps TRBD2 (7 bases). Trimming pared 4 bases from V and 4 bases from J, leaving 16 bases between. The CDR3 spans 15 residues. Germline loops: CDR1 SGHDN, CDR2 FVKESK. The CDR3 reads CASSLSGGPLETQYF. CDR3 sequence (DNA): TGTGCCAGCAGCCTCTCGGGGGGCCCGTTAGAGACCCAGTACTTC.

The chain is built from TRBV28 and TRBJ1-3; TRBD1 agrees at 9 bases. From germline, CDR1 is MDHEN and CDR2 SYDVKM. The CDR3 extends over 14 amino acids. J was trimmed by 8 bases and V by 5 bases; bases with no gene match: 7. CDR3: CASSAWTGDDTIYF. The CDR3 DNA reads TGTGCCAGCAGTGCCTGGACAGGGGACGACACCATATATTTT.

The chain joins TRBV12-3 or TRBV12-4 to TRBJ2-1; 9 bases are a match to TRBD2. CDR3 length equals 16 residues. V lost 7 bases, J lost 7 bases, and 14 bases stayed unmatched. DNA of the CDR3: TGTGCCAGCAAGGCGAGAGGGCGGGGGGGCAGTAATGAGCAGTTCTTC. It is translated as CASKARGRGGSNEQFF.

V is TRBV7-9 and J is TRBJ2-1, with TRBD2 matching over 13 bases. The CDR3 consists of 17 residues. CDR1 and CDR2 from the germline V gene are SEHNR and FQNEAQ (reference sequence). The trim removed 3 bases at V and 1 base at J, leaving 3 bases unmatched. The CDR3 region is CASSFPGLAGSYNEQFF. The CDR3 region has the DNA TGTGCCAGCAGCTTCCCGGGACTAGCGGGATCCTACAATGAGCAGTTCTTC.

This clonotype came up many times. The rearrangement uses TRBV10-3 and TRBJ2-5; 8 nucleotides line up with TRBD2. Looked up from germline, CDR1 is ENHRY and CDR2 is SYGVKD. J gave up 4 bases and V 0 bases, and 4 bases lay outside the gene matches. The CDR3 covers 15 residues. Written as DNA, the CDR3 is TGTGCCATCAGTGAGTCGCCGGGAGGGGCAGAGACCCAGTACTTC. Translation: CAISESPGGAETQYF.

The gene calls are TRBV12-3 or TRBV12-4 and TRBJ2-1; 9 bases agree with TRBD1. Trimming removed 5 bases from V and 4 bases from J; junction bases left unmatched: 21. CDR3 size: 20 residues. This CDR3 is CASSHPGQGNLIGFYNEQFF. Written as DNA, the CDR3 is TGTGCCAGCAGTCACCCGGGACAGGGTAATCTCATCGGGTTTTACAATGAGCAGTTCTTC.

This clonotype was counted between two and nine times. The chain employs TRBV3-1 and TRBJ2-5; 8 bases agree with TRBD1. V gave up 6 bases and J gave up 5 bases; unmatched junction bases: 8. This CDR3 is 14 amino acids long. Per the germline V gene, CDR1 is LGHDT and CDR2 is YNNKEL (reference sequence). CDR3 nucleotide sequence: TGTGCCAGCAGTCCGTTCCAGGGGGCGGAGACCCAGTACTTC. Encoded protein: CASSPFQGAETQYF.

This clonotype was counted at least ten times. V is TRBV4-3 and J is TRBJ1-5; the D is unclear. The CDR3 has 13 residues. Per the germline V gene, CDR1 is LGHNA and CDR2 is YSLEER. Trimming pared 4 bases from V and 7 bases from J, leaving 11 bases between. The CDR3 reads CASSRRHGQPQHF. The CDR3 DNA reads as TGCGCCAGCAGCCGCAGACATGGACAGCCCCAGCATTTT.

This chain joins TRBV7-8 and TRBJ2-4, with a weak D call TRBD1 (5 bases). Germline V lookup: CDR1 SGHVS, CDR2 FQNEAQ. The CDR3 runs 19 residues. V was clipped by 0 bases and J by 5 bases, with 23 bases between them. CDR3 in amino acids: CASSLARGDSPTYQNIQYF. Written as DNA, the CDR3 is TGTGCCAGCAGCTTAGCGCGAGGAGACAGTCCCACCTACCAAAACATTCAGTACTTC.

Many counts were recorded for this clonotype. CDR3 in amino acids: CASSPNRADTQYF. The CDR3 region has the DNA TGTGCCAGCAGCCCAAACAGGGCAGATACGCAGTATTTT. The chain combines TRBV7-6 with TRBJ2-3; D might be TRBD1 (6 bases). Germline-derived CDR1 and CDR2 are SGHVS and FNYEAQ. The CDR3 extends over 13 amino acids. Trimming cost V 5 bases and J 4 bases, with 10 bases left between them.

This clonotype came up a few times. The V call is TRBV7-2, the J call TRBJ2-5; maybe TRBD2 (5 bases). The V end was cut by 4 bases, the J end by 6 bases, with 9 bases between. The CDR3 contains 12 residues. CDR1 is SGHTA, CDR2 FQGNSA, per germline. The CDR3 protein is CASSSPGKTQYF. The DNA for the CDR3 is TGTGCCAGCAGCTCCCCCGGGAAGACCCAGTACTTC.

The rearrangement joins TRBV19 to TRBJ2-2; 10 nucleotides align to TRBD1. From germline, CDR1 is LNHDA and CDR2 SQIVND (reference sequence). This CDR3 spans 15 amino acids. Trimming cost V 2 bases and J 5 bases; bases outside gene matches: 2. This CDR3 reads CASSIPGQGTGELFF. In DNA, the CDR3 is TGTGCCAGTAGTATACCGGGACAGGGGACCGGGGAGCTGTTTTTT.

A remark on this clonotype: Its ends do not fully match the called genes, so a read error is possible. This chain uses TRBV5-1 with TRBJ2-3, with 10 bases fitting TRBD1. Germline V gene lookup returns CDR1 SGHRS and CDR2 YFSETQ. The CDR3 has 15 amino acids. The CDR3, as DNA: TGCGCCAGCAGCGTGGAGACAGGGGGCCGAGATGCGCAGTATTTT. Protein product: CASSVETGGRDAQYF.

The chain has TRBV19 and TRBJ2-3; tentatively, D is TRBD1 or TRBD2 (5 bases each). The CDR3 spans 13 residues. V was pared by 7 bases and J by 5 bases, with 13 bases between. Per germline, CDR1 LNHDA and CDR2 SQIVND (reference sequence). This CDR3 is CASTNRDQDTQYF. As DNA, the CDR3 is TGTGCCAGTACCAACCGGGACCAAGATACGCAGTATTTT.

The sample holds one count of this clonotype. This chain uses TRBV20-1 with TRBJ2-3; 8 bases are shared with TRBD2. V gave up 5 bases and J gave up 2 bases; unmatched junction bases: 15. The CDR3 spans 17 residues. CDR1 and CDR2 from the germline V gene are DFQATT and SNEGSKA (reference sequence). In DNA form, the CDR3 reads TGCAGTGCTCCCGATTCGGGACTAGTGCATAACACAGATACGCAGTATTTT. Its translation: CSAPDSGLVHNTDTQYF.

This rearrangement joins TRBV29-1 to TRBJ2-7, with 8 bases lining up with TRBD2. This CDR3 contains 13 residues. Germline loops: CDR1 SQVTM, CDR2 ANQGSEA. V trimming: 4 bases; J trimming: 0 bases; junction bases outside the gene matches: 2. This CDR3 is CSVAGRASYEQYF. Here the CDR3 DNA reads TGCAGCGTTGCCGGGAGGGCCTCCTACGAGCAGTACTTC.

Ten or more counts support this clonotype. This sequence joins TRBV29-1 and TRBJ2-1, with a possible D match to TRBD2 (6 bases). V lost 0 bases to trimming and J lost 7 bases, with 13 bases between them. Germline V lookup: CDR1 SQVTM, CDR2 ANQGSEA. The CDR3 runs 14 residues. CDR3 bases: TGCAGCGTTGAAGAGTACCCAGGGAGGAATGAGCAGTTCTTC. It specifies CSVEEYPGRNEQFF.

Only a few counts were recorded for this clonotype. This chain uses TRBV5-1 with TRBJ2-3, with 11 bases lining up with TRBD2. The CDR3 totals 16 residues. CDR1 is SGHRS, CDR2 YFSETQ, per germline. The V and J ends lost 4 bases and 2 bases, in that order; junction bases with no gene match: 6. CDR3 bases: TGCGCCAGCAGCCTCATAGCGGGAGGGCCCACAGATACGCAGTATTTT. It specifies CASSLIAGGPTDTQYF.

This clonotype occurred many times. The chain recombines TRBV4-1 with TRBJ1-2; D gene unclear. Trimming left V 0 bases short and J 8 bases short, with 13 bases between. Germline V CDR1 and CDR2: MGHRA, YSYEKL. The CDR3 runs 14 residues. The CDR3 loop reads CASSQDSGFYGYTF. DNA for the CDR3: TGCGCCAGCAGCCAAGATTCGGGTTTTTACGGCTACACCTTC.

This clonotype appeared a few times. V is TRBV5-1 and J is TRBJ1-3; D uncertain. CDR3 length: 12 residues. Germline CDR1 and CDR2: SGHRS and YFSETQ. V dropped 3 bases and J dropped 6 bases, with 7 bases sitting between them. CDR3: CASSSTSNTIYF. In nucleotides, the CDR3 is TGCGCCAGCAGCTCTACCTCAAACACCATATATTTT.

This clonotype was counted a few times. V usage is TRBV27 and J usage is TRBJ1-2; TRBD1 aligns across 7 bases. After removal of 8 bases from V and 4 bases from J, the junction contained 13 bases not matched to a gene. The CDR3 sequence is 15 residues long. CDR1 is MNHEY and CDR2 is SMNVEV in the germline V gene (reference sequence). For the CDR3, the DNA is TGTGCCAGCGGCACCCAGGGGGTGGCTACCTATGGCTACACCTTC. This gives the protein CASGTQGVATYGYTF.